This TCR beta chain stems from a study of CD8+CD57+ T cells in acquired aplastic anemia. Background on the study: An average of roughly 10 million reads for CD4+ cells was obtained from healthy donors. Broader study findings: Any difference that existed in CD8+ Simpson's diversity between patients and controls was not significant.

The TCR beta profiling, which covered VDJ combination and CDR3 sequence, was carried out using genomic DNA as the template. From the reads, TCRdb called clonotypes with MiXCR, one entry per CDR3 protein. The table lists about 110,000 distinct CDR3 sequences, less than 65% of them singletons, with approximately 32% in the top ten. This clonotype was observed a few times. No antigen is known for it. The germline V gene encodes CDR1 PRHDT and CDR2 FYEKMQ (reference sequence). The V end was cut by 5 bases, the J end by 2 bases, with 10 bases between. The CDR3 length is 15 residues. The J gene is TRBJ1-6, the V gene TRBV13; D possibly corresponds to TRBD1 (5 bases). This clonotype was obtained from a human donor in good health, serving as a control. Input material: sorted CD4+, CD8+, or CD8+CD57+ T cells (not recorded which) from PBMCs. The CDR3 reads CASSTRGTYNSPLHF. The CDR3 DNA sequence: TGTGCCAGCAGCACGCGGGGGACCTATAATTCACCCCTCCACTTT.